These T cell receptor beta chains were read from a single sample in a study of shared clonotypes between healthy human individuals. TCRdb's copy holds only in-frame clones and misses some; the assay was immunoSEQ multiplex PCR. The data contain about 2.1 million clones, roughly 91% of them singletons. The material sequenced was naive CD8+ T cells from PBMCs. The receptor set was obtained from a man aged 18 to 29 in good health. Some clones in this sample may be carry-over from other donors' samples. Each CDR3 is given with its conserved first and last residue. The D gene is left open where the match is weak. Not every row has a clone size; where given, it reads once, few, many or a size class.

d_gene: -; j_gene: TRBJ1-2; abundance: -; v_gene: TRBV7-8; CDR3nt: TGTGCCAGCAGCAACAGCGGGGGCGCGGGCTATGGCTACACCTTC; CDR3aa: CASSNSGGAGYGYTF
d_gene: -; j_gene: TRBJ2-3; abundance: -; v_gene: TRBV19; CDR3nt: TGTGCCAGTACCCCGGAGAGGGGAAGCACAGATACGCAGTATTTT; CDR3aa: CASTPERGSTDTQYF
d_gene: TRBD1; j_gene: TRBJ2-7; abundance: -; v_gene: TRBV9; CDR3nt: TGTGCCAGCAGCGTAGGGGGGACAGGGTATGAGCAGTACTTC; CDR3aa: CASSVGGTGYEQYF
d_gene: TRBD2; j_gene: TRBJ2-3; abundance: -; v_gene: TRBV11-3; CDR3nt: TGTGCCAGCAGCTTAGGGCCTAGCGGGAGTACAGATACGCAGTATTTT; CDR3aa: CASSLGPSGSTDTQYF
d_gene: -; j_gene: TRBJ2-1; abundance: -; v_gene: TRBV9; CDR3nt: TGTGCCAGCAGTGGGGACGGAACCTACAATGAGCAGTTCTTC; CDR3aa: CASSGDGTYNEQFF
d_gene: TRBD1; j_gene: TRBJ1-1; abundance: -; v_gene: TRBV4-1; CDR3nt: TGCGCCAGCAGCCAAGACCCCAACAGGGGAGTCGACACTGAAGCTTTCTTT; CDR3aa: CASSQDPNRGVDTEAFF
d_gene: -; j_gene: TRBJ2-4; abundance: -; v_gene: TRBV7-8; CDR3nt: TGTGCCAGCAGCCCCGGGACGGAAAACATTCAGTACTTC; CDR3aa: CASSPGTENIQYF
d_gene: TRBD1; j_gene: TRBJ1-5; abundance: -; v_gene: TRBV7-8; CDR3nt: TGTGCCAGCAGCTTTTACGACAGGGAGTATAGCAATCAGCCCCAGCATTTT; CDR3aa: CASSFYDREYSNQPQHF
d_gene: TRBD1; j_gene: TRBJ2-7; abundance: -; v_gene: TRBV19; CDR3nt: TGTGCCAGTAGTATATCATCGAGGGACAGCCGTTTCTACGAGCAGTACTTC; CDR3aa: CASSISSRDSRFYEQYF
d_gene: -; j_gene: TRBJ2-1; abundance: -; v_gene: TRBV19; CDR3nt: TGTGCCAGTAGTCCCGGGGGAGGATTTGAGCAGTTCTTC; CDR3aa: CASSPGGGFEQFF
d_gene: -; j_gene: TRBJ1-6; abundance: -; v_gene: TRBV6-5; CDR3nt: TGTGCCAGCAGCTTACAGACAGGACTTAATTCACCCCTCCACTTT; CDR3aa: CASSLQTGLNSPLHF
d_gene: TRBD2; j_gene: TRBJ2-1; abundance: -; v_gene: TRBV9; CDR3nt: TGTGCCAGCAGCCCCCTGGGCGGGAGCGGCTACAATGAGCAGTTCTTC; CDR3aa: CASSPLGGSGYNEQFF
d_gene: -; j_gene: TRBJ2-7; abundance: -; v_gene: TRBV27; CDR3nt: TGTGCCAGCAGTTTACTAAACTCCTACGAGCAGTACTTC; CDR3aa: CASSLLNSYEQYF
d_gene: -; j_gene: TRBJ2-7; abundance: -; v_gene: TRBV5-4; CDR3nt: TGTGCCAGCAGCCCCGGGAGCTCCTACGAGCAGTACTTC; CDR3aa: CASSPGSSYEQYF
d_gene: -; j_gene: TRBJ2-7; abundance: -; v_gene: TRBV27; CDR3nt: TGTGCCAGCAGTTCCAGAAGCGAGCAGTACTTC; CDR3aa: CASSSRSEQYF
d_gene: TRBD1; j_gene: TRBJ2-1; abundance: -; v_gene: TRBV27; CDR3nt: TGTGCCAGCAGTTTCGTCGGACAGGCATACAATGAGCAGTTCTTC; CDR3aa: CASSFVGQAYNEQFF
d_gene: TRBD2; j_gene: TRBJ2-1; abundance: -; v_gene: TRBV9; CDR3nt: TGTGCCAGCAGCGTCACTAGCGGGAGATCGGACAATGAGCAGTTCTTC; CDR3aa: CASSVTSGRSDNEQFF
d_gene: -; j_gene: TRBJ2-1; abundance: -; v_gene: TRBV5-6; CDR3nt: TGTGCCAGCAGCTCCAGACAGGAATGGCTCAATGAGCAGTTCTTC; CDR3aa: CASSSRQEWLNEQFF
d_gene: TRBD1; j_gene: TRBJ2-7; abundance: -; v_gene: TRBV6-5; CDR3nt: TGTGCCAGCAGTTACCGGGACAGGGTATTCGAGCAGTACTTC; CDR3aa: CASSYRDRVFEQYF
d_gene: -; j_gene: TRBJ1-1; abundance: -; v_gene: TRBV7-9; CDR3nt: TGTGCCAGCAGCTTACAAGACGAGGGGCCGAACACTGAAGCTTTCTTT; CDR3aa: CASSLQDEGPNTEAFF
d_gene: -; j_gene: TRBJ2-4; abundance: -; v_gene: TRBV4-3; CDR3nt: TGCGCCAGCAGCCAAGCCGGACAGTCTGTAGCCAAAAACATTCAGTACTTC; CDR3aa: CASSQAGQSVAKNIQYF
d_gene: -; j_gene: TRBJ2-1; abundance: -; v_gene: TRBV27; CDR3nt: TGTGCCAGCGGGCGTCAAGGACATAATGAGCAGTTCTTC; CDR3aa: CASGRQGHNEQFF
d_gene: -; j_gene: TRBJ2-7; abundance: -; v_gene: TRBV27; CDR3nt: TGTGCCAGCAGCGCCGGACGGTCCTCCTACGAGCAGTACTTC; CDR3aa: CASSAGRSSYEQYF
d_gene: -; j_gene: TRBJ2-1; abundance: -; v_gene: TRBV6-5; CDR3nt: TGTGCCAGCAACAATGACCAGAGCTCCTACAATGAGCAGTTCTTC; CDR3aa: CASNNDQSSYNEQFF
d_gene: -; j_gene: TRBJ2-1; abundance: -; v_gene: TRBV10-3; CDR3nt: TGTGCCATCAGTGAGTCGTCCCTTAATGAGCAGTTCTTC; CDR3aa: CAISESSLNEQFF
d_gene: TRBD1; j_gene: TRBJ1-6; abundance: -; v_gene: TRBV28; CDR3nt: TGTGCCAGCCAAATCGGACAGGGTTGGCCACCCCTCCACTTT; CDR3aa: CASQIGQGWPPLHF
d_gene: TRBD2; j_gene: TRBJ2-1; abundance: -; v_gene: TRBV7-9; CDR3nt: TGTGCCAGCAGCTTGGCCAAGGGACTAGCGGTCTACAATGAGCAGTTCTTC; CDR3aa: CASSLAKGLAVYNEQFF
d_gene: -; j_gene: TRBJ2-5; abundance: -; v_gene: TRBV7-2; CDR3nt: TGTGCCAGCAGTCCAACCTGGGGGGGGCGTGGGGAGACCCAGTACTTC; CDR3aa: CASSPTWGGRGETQYF
d_gene: -; j_gene: TRBJ2-1; abundance: -; v_gene: TRBV6-5; CDR3nt: TGTGCCAGCAGTTACTCGAGAAATCTCTACAATGAGCAGTTCTTC; CDR3aa: CASSYSRNLYNEQFF
d_gene: -; j_gene: TRBJ1-2; abundance: -; v_gene: TRBV6-5; CDR3nt: TGTGCCAGCAGTTACGTCAATAACTATGGCTACACCTTC; CDR3aa: CASSYVNNYGYTF
d_gene: -; j_gene: TRBJ1-5; abundance: -; v_gene: TRBV4-2; CDR3nt: TGTGCCAGCAGCCAAGGGCCGGGGGGGCAGCAGCCCCAGCATTTT; CDR3aa: CASSQGPGGQQPQHF
d_gene: -; j_gene: TRBJ2-1; abundance: few; v_gene: TRBV27; CDR3nt: TGTGCCAGCAGTTTGTCGGCGGGCCTCTACAATGAGCAGTTCTTC; CDR3aa: CASSLSAGLYNEQFF
d_gene: -; j_gene: TRBJ1-4; abundance: few; v_gene: TRBV19; CDR3nt: TGTGCCAGTAGTCCCCCATTGTGGACTAATGAAAAACTGTTTTTT; CDR3aa: CASSPPLWTNEKLFF
d_gene: TRBD1; j_gene: TRBJ2-5; abundance: -; v_gene: TRBV11-2; CDR3nt: TGTGCCAGCAGCCCAGATGTGACAGGGCTGGGGGAGACCCAGTACTTC; CDR3aa: CASSPDVTGLGETQYF
d_gene: -; j_gene: TRBJ1-5; abundance: -; v_gene: TRBV5-1; CDR3nt: TGCGCCAGCAGCTTGCACGGGTATAGCAATCAGCCCCAGCATTTT; CDR3aa: CASSLHGYSNQPQHF
d_gene: -; j_gene: TRBJ2-5; abundance: -; v_gene: TRBV7-9; CDR3nt: TGTGCCAGCAGCTTAGGGGCTGGGACCCAGTACTTC; CDR3aa: CASSLGAGTQYF
d_gene: TRBD2; j_gene: TRBJ2-7; abundance: -; v_gene: TRBV5-4; CDR3nt: TGTGCCAGCAGCTTGAAGCGGGAGAAGCGGCAGTACGAGCAGTACTTC; CDR3aa: CASSLKREKRQYEQYF
d_gene: TRBD1; j_gene: TRBJ1-1; abundance: few; v_gene: TRBV4-3; CDR3nt: TGCGCCAGCAGCCAAGGGAGACAGGGCCCTGAAGCTTTCTTT; CDR3aa: CASSQGRQGPEAFF
d_gene: TRBD1; j_gene: TRBJ2-7; abundance: -; v_gene: TRBV27; CDR3nt: TGTGCCAGCAGTTTATACAGGGGGCTCGAGCAGTACTTC; CDR3aa: CASSLYRGLEQYF
d_gene: TRBD1; j_gene: TRBJ1-3; abundance: -; v_gene: TRBV29-1; CDR3nt: TGCAGCGTTGAAGGGGGACAGGGAAACACCATATATTTT; CDR3aa: CSVEGGQGNTIYF
d_gene: -; j_gene: TRBJ2-1; abundance: -; v_gene: TRBV20-1; CDR3nt: TGCAGTGCCACCGACGAGCAGTTCTTC; CDR3aa: CSATDEQFF
d_gene: -; j_gene: TRBJ1-5; abundance: -; v_gene: TRBV7-8; CDR3nt: TGTGCCAGCAGCTCCCGCCCCGGACAGCGCAATCAGCCCCAGCATTTT; CDR3aa: CASSSRPGQRNQPQHF
d_gene: TRBD1; j_gene: TRBJ2-7; abundance: -; v_gene: TRBV6-1; CDR3nt: TGTGCCAGCAGTACGGGGACAGTAGCCTACGAGCAGTACTTC; CDR3aa: CASSTGTVAYEQYF
d_gene: -; j_gene: TRBJ2-1; abundance: -; v_gene: TRBV7-9; CDR3nt: TGTGCCAGTGGGGAAGACCTTTACAATGAGCAGTTCTTC; CDR3aa: CASGEDLYNEQFF
d_gene: -; j_gene: TRBJ2-2; abundance: -; v_gene: TRBV30; CDR3nt: TGTGCCTGGAGTGTACGGGGAATCGGGGAGCTGTTTTTT; CDR3aa: CAWSVRGIGELFF
d_gene: -; j_gene: TRBJ2-7; abundance: once; v_gene: TRBV11-2; CDR3nt: TGTGCCAGCAGCTTAGATTTGGGGACACACTACGAGCAGTACTTC; CDR3aa: CASSLDLGTHYEQYF
d_gene: -; j_gene: TRBJ1-5; abundance: -; v_gene: TRBV27; CDR3nt: TGTGCCAGCAGTTTAAGGGGGACTGGTCAGCCCCAGCATTTT; CDR3aa: CASSLRGTGQPQHF
d_gene: TRBD1; j_gene: TRBJ2-3; abundance: -; v_gene: TRBV2; CDR3nt: TGTGCCAGCATTAAAGGGACAGTTCACACAGATACGCAGTATTTT; CDR3aa: CASIKGTVHTDTQYF
d_gene: TRBD1; j_gene: TRBJ1-1; abundance: -; v_gene: TRBV6-5; CDR3nt: TGTGCCAGCAGTCCAGGGGGCGAGAACACTGAAGCTTTCTTT; CDR3aa: CASSPGGENTEAFF
d_gene: -; j_gene: TRBJ2-7; abundance: -; v_gene: TRBV27; CDR3nt: TGTGCCAGCAGTTTAATGGGACCGACGGTCTACGAGCAGTACTTC; CDR3aa: CASSLMGPTVYEQYF
d_gene: -; j_gene: TRBJ1-1; abundance: -; v_gene: TRBV6-1; CDR3nt: TGTGCCAGCAAATTATGGAACACTGAAGCTTTCTTT; CDR3aa: CASKLWNTEAFF
d_gene: -; j_gene: TRBJ2-1; abundance: -; v_gene: TRBV14; CDR3nt: TGTGCCAGCAGCCAAGTTGCCAGCAATGAGCAGTTCTTC; CDR3aa: CASSQVASNEQFF
d_gene: TRBD1; j_gene: TRBJ1-5; abundance: -; v_gene: TRBV28; CDR3nt: TGTGCCAGCAGCTCGGGACAGGGGGCTGTTTGGGGCAATCAGCCCCAGCATTTT; CDR3aa: CASSSGQGAVWGNQPQHF